This TCR beta chain was recorded in a study of beta chain features in type 1 diabetes. This CDR3 spans 13 amino acids. Between the trimmed V and J ends, which lost 3 bases and 2 bases, there was a span of 7 bases. The germline CDR1 and CDR2 sequences are GTSNPN and SVGIG (reference sequence). A few counts support this clone. Expressed TCRB transcripts were sequenced, since all the RNA that had been isolated was reverse transcribed. Profiled with immunoSEQ multiplex PCR; TCRdb holds only in-frame clones, not every one. The table lists 390,000 or so clones, about 14% of them singletons. The rearrangement uses TRBV30 and TRBJ1-4; D is undetermined. The sample comprised naive CD4+ T cells from blood. The receptor was isolated from a man aged 25-45 years in good health. CDR3 in amino acids: CAWSRRTNEKLFF. The CDR3 DNA is TGTGCCTGGAGCCGACGTACTAATGAAAAACTGTTTTTT.